The 10 T cell receptor beta chains presented below share a single source sample, sequenced in a study of T-cell reconstitution after alpha-beta-depleted transplantation in children. A library of TCRbeta sequences, prepared with unique molecular identifiers, was generated. MiXCR, run by TCRdb on the PCR reads, gives a single entry per CDR3 protein. Found here are hundreds of thousands of distinct CDR3 sequences, approximately 32% of them singletons; the top ten hold around 2.3%. The source was PBMCs from the stem cell graft donor, collected from the stem cell graft. These receptors were obtained from a human donor who donated a stem cell graft to a child with aplastic anemia.

The chain employs TRBV12-3 or TRBV12-4 and TRBJ2-3; TRBD2 agrees at 13 bases. This CDR3 is built from 16 residues. The ends lost 6 bases at V and 2 bases at J; junction bases unmatched: 5. The CDR3: CASRRLAGGSTDTQYF. The CDR3 DNA reads as TGTGCCAGCAGGCGACTAGCGGGAGGCTCCACAGATACGCAGTATTTT.

This clonotype was counted at least ten times. The chain carries TRBV9 and TRBJ1-5, with D hard to call. Germline-derived CDR1 and CDR2 are SGDLS and YYNGEE. With 0 bases removed from V and 0 bases from J, the gap between germline ends came to 7 bases. There are 15 residues in the CDR3. The CDR3 region is CASSVGPLSNQPQHF. The CDR3 nucleotides are TGTGCCAGCAGCGTAGGACCCCTTAGCAATCAGCCCCAGCATTTT.

V gene TRBV14 combines with J gene TRBJ2-1; 12 bases are a match to TRBD2. Germline V gene lookup returns CDR1 SGHDN and CDR2 FVKESK. The CDR3 runs to 16 residues. Losses at the gene ends were 2 bases for V and 8 bases for J; bases not matched to a gene: 7. This CDR3 is CASSQSGLAGAYEQFF. In DNA, the CDR3 is TGTGCCAGCAGCCAATCGGGACTAGCGGGCGCTTATGAGCAGTTCTTC.

V usage is TRBV3-1 and J usage is TRBJ2-1, with D perhaps matching TRBD1 (6 bases). The V gene lost 4 bases and the J gene lost 5 bases, with 18 bases spanning the gap. The germline CDR1 and CDR2 sequences are LGHDT and YNNKEL (reference sequence). The CDR3 has 16 amino acids. This CDR3 is CASSRLQGDWDNEQFF. CDR3 DNA: TGTGCCAGCAGCCGTCTACAGGGAGACTGGGACAATGAGCAGTTCTTC.

This clonotype was seen a handful of times. V usage is TRBV18 and J usage is TRBJ2-1; 11 bases map to TRBD1. The CDR3 runs to 16 residues. Germline loops: CDR1 KGHSH, CDR2 LQKENI. The ends lost 3 bases at V and 7 bases at J; junction bases unmatched: 8. For the CDR3, the DNA is TGTGCCAGCTCACCGATCGGACAGGGGGCGCAGAATGAGCAGTTCTTC. It is translated as CASSPIGQGAQNEQFF.

The chain employs TRBV10-3 and TRBJ2-1; possibly TRBD1 or TRBD2 for D (6 bases each). Germline V gives CDR1 ENHRY, CDR2 SYGVKD. Trimming shortened V by 3 bases and J by 0 bases, and 12 bases separated the two germline ends. The CDR3 is 16 amino acids. Here the CDR3 reads CAISDGGGGSYNEQFF. CDR3 in DNA: TGTGCCATCAGTGATGGCGGAGGGGGCTCCTACAATGAGCAGTTCTTC.

The V gene is TRBV9, the J gene TRBJ2-6, with 11 bases matching TRBD2. The CDR3 is 18 amino acids. After removal of 5 bases from V and 0 bases from J, the junction contained 7 bases not matched to a gene. CDR1 is SGDLS, CDR2 YYNGEE, per germline. CDR3 in DNA: TGTGCCAGCAGAGCTGGGACTAGCGGACTCTCTGGGGCCAACGTCCTGACTTTC. It specifies CASRAGTSGLSGANVLTF.

The chain has TRBV20-1 and TRBJ1-5; perhaps TRBD1 as D (5 bases). Trimming stripped 6 bases from V and 4 bases from J, with 16 bases between. Germline assignment: CDR1 DFQATT and CDR2 SNEGSKA (reference sequence). There are 14 residues in the CDR3. CDR3 bases: TGCAGTGCCCCCCCCCCAGGGACTAATCAGCCCCAGCATTTT. Translated, it gives CSAPPPGTNQPQHF.

There are a few counts of this clonotype. The chain combines TRBV12-3 or TRBV12-4 with TRBJ2-7; 7 bases align to TRBD1. This CDR3 region has 13 residues. V shed 3 bases, J shed 8 bases, and the junction held 7 bases outside the gene matches. The DNA for the CDR3 is TGTGCCAGCAGTTTTGGACAGGAATTGAAGCAGTACGTC. The encoded protein is CASSFGQELKQYV.

This clonotype was recorded at least ten times. This chain joins TRBV20-1 and TRBJ2-1, with 9 positions matching TRBD2. Germline V gives CDR1 DFQATT, CDR2 SNEGSKA (reference sequence). V lost 0 bases to trimming and J lost 8 bases; unmatched junction nucleotides: 8. The CDR3 is 15 amino acids. CDR3 DNA: TGCAGTGCTAGAGAGTTTAGCGGGAGCCCCCATGAGCAGTTCTTC. Translating gives CSAREFSGSPHEQFF.